This T cell receptor beta chain was obtained from a study of T-cell reconstitution after alpha-beta-depleted transplantation in children. Study-level findings and limits: Hyperexpanded clones declined; after one year, newly produced T cells mostly supplied diversity. High day-60 TCRbeta diversity in some patients came from surviving recipient T cells and thymic progenitors.

This clonotype was counted many times. Its target is not known. Unique molecular identifiers were used in preparing the TCRbeta library. TCRdb fed the PCR reads into MiXCR, producing one record per CDR3 protein. The repertoire includes around 450,000 distinct CDR3 sequences, 8% to 11% of them detected once, and 2% to 2.5% sits in the top ten. CDR3 length: 17 amino acids. Germline loops: CDR1 SGHNT, CDR2 YYREEE (reference sequence). V trimming: 1 base; J trimming: 1 base; junction bases outside the gene matches: 8. The rearrangement links TRBV5-4 to TRBJ1-1; 9 positions match TRBD1. This specimen consisted of PBMCs, obtained before TCRalphabeta/CD19-depleted stem cell transplant. The sequence was collected from a child under 10 years old with inherited bone marrow failure, due to receive a stem cell transplant. CDR3 nucleotide sequence: TGTGCCAGCAGCTTGTTAGGGAGGACAGGGGAGAACACTGAAGCTTTCTTT. This sequence encodes CASSLLGRTGENTEAFF.